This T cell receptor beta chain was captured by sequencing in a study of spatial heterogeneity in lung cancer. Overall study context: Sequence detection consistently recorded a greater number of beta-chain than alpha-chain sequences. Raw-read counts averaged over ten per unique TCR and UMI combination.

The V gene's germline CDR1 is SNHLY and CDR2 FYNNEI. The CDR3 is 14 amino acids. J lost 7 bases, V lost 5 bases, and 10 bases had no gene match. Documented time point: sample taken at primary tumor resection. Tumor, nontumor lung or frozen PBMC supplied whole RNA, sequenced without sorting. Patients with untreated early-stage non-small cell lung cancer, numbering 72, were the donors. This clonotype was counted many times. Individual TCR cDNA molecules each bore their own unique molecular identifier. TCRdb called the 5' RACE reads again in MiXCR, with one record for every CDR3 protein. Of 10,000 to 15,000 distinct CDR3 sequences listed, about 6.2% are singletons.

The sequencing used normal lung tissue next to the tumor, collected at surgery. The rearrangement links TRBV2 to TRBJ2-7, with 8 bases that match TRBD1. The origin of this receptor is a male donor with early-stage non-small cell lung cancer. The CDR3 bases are TGTGCCAGCAGTCTCCGGACAGGGCATGGGGAGCAGTACTTC. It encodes CASSLRTGHGEQYF.